A selection of T cell receptor beta chains follows, all from one sample in a study of blood T cell repertoires in COVID-19. The repertoire was sequenced with immunoSEQ multiplex PCR; TCRdb's copy has only in-frame clones and lacks some. There are some 74,000 clones in the sample; roughly 80% occur only once, and about 43% lies in the top ten. Input material: peripheral blood. Receptor source: a man older than 75 with acute or convalescent COVID-19. The CDR3 runs from the conserved cysteine through the conserved F or W. D genes are given only for firm matches. Some rows mark clone size as missing; the rest say once, few, many or name a class of expanded clone.

CDR3nt	CDR3aa	abundance	d_gene	v_gene	j_gene
TGTGCCAGTTTTCGGGGGGGGGCGAATGGCTACACCTTC	CASFRGGANGYTF	NA	NA	TRBV19	TRBJ1-2
TGTGCCAGCAGCTTAACAGGGGCAGGAAACACCATATATTTT	CASSLTGAGNTIYF	few	TRBD1	TRBV7-2	TRBJ1-3
TGCGCCAGCAGTGAAGGGACTAGCGGTGGACGGGAGACCCAGTACTTC	CASSEGTSGGRETQYF	NA	TRBD2	TRBV10-1	TRBJ2-5
TGTGCCAGCGGCGGGAGGACGACTAATGAAAAACTGTTTTTT	CASGGRTTNEKLFF	NA	NA	TRBV3-1/TRBV3-2	TRBJ1-4
TGTGCCAGCGCACAGGACATCTACGAGCAGTACTTC	CASAQDIYEQYF	NA	NA	TRBV28	TRBJ2-7
TGTGCCAGCAGCCAAACCGGGACAGGGGGCAACGTCCTGACTTTC	CASSQTGTGGNVLTF	NA	TRBD1	TRBV14	TRBJ2-6
TGTGCCAGCAGCTTTGTGTATTCCTACGAGCAGTACTTC	CASSFVYSYEQYF	NA	NA	TRBV7-9	TRBJ2-7
TGTGCCAGCAGCAAGTACAGGCCGTCATATAGCAATCAGCCCCAGCATTTT	CASSKYRPSYSNQPQHF	NA	NA	TRBV5-6	TRBJ1-5
TGCGCCAGCAGCCCGGGACTAGCGGGAGCGCATGAGCAGTTCTTC	CASSPGLAGAHEQFF	NA	TRBD2	TRBV5-1	TRBJ2-1
TGTGCCAGCAGTTTAAACCTTGAGGGCACTGAAGCTTTCTTT	CASSLNLEGTEAFF	NA	NA	TRBV28	TRBJ1-1
TGCGCCAGCAGCTCCTTAGCGGGAGGGGCCCACAATGAGCAGTTCTTC	CASSSLAGGAHNEQFF	once	TRBD2	TRBV5-1	TRBJ2-1
TGTGCCAGCAGTGTTCTAAACCCCTACGAGCAGTACTTC	CASSVLNPYEQYF	NA	NA	TRBV28	TRBJ2-7
TGTGCCAGCAGCTTGGAGGACAGAGCCTACAATGAGCAGTTCTTC	CASSLEDRAYNEQFF	once	NA	TRBV5-5	TRBJ2-1
TGTGCCAGCAGCCTCACAACGGGACTGGGGGCCGGGGAGCTGTTTTTT	CASSLTTGLGAGELFF	NA	NA	TRBV3-1/TRBV3-2	TRBJ2-2
TGTGCCAGCAGCTTTACCGGGACAGCGAACACTGAAGCTTTCTTT	CASSFTGTANTEAFF	few	TRBD1	TRBV7-2	TRBJ1-1
TGTGCTAGTGGTTTGGACGGCGGGGCGGGGATCTACGAGCAGTACTTC	CASGLDGGAGIYEQYF	NA	NA	TRBV12-5	TRBJ2-7
TGTGCCAGCAGAATGGGCACAGGGCAGAATTCACCCCTCCACTTT	CASRMGTGQNSPLHF	NA	NA	TRBV7-2	TRBJ1-6
TGTGCCAGCTCGGGGACTAGCGGGAGGGCCGGGGAGCTGTTTTTT	CASSGTSGRAGELFF	NA	TRBD2	TRBV25-1	TRBJ2-2
TGTGCCAGCAGTTACTCTGGCAGGAACACTGAAGCTTTCTTT	CASSYSGRNTEAFF	NA	NA	TRBV6-6	TRBJ1-1
TGTGCCAGTAACTCCCCGGGACTAGCGGGGGCCTACACCGGGGAGCTGTTTTTT	CASNSPGLAGAYTGELFF	once	TRBD2	TRBV19	TRBJ2-2
TGTGCCAGCTCACCTCGAACTGATGAAAAACTGTTTTTT	CASSPRTDEKLFF	NA	NA	TRBV18	TRBJ1-4
TGCAGCGTCTCCTGGGGACAGGGCTCCTACGAGCAGTACTTC	CSVSWGQGSYEQYF	NA	TRBD1	TRBV29-1	TRBJ2-7
TGTGCCAGTAGTTCTAGCGGGCTCTTCAATGAGCAGTTCTTC	CASSSSGLFNEQFF	NA	TRBD2	TRBV19	TRBJ2-1
TGCGCCAGCAGCCCCGGGACGGGGGAGTCACCCCTCCACTTT	CASSPGTGESPLHF	NA	NA	TRBV5-1	TRBJ1-6
TGTGCCAGCTCGCCGGCGGTCGCCTCTGGGGCCAACGTCCTGACTTTC	CASSPAVASGANVLTF	NA	NA	TRBV18	TRBJ2-6
TGTGCCAGCAGGGATCAGGCCCAACATGGCTACACCTTC	CASRDQAQHGYTF	NA	NA	TRBV6-5	TRBJ1-2
TGTGCCAGCAGCTTAAGCGGGAGGCACGGCGGGGAGCTGTTTTTT	CASSLSGRHGGELFF	NA	TRBD2	TRBV7-3	TRBJ2-2
TGTGCCAGCAGCCTTGGAGTGGGTAACTCTGGAAACACCATATATTTT	CASSLGVGNSGNTIYF	NA	NA	TRBV5-5	TRBJ1-3
TGTGCCAGCAGTGCGACAGGGGGCGCGAATATTCACGAGCAGTACTTC	CASSATGGANIHEQYF	NA	TRBD1	TRBV6-1	TRBJ2-7
TGTGCCAGCAGCCGCGGTACGGGGGATTACTCTGGAAACACCATATATTTT	CASSRGTGDYSGNTIYF	once	NA	TRBV7-9	TRBJ1-3
TGTGCCAGCAGCCAAGCAGGATCCGGGACAGGGTTGAACACCGGGGAGCTGTTTTTT	CASSQAGSGTGLNTGELFF	NA	TRBD1	TRBV4-2	TRBJ2-2
TGTGCCAGCAGTCCGCCGGGAACCTCTGGAAACACCATATATTTT	CASSPPGTSGNTIYF	once	NA	TRBV6-6	TRBJ1-3
TGCAGCGTTGAAGATCGACAGGGGGCCAGATACGAGCAGTACTTC	CSVEDRQGARYEQYF	few	TRBD1	TRBV29-1	TRBJ2-7
TGTGCCAGCAGTTCTAACAGGGTGGGCCAGCCCCAGCATTTT	CASSSNRVGQPQHF	NA	NA	TRBV6-2/TRBV6-3	TRBJ1-5
TGTGCCTCCGGAGAAGCTACCATCTCTGGAAACACCATATATTTT	CASGEATISGNTIYF	NA	NA	TRBV18	TRBJ1-3
TGTGCCAGCAGCGTACTCACAGGGATCACTGAAGCTTTCTTT	CASSVLTGITEAFF	NA	NA	TRBV9	TRBJ1-1
TGTGCCAGCAGTTCCTACTCCCAGACAGGTAGCTCCTACGAGCAGTACTTC	CASSSYSQTGSSYEQYF	NA	NA	TRBV28	TRBJ2-7
TGTGCCAGCAGCTCGACAGTGTCCGGAAACACCATATATTTT	CASSSTVSGNTIYF	few	NA	TRBV11-2	TRBJ1-3
TGTGCCAGCTCTTTTAGCGGGTCCTACGAGCAGTACTTC	CASSFSGSYEQYF	NA	TRBD2	TRBV27	TRBJ2-7
TGTGCCACCGCCGGGACAGGGTCAGATACGCAGTATTTT	CATAGTGSDTQYF	NA	TRBD1	TRBV24-1	TRBJ2-3
TGTGCCAGCAGTATAGGACAGGGGCTCACTGAAGCTTTCTTT	CASSIGQGLTEAFF	NA	TRBD1	TRBV2	TRBJ1-1
TGTGCCAGCAGCTCGCACCACGGGGGGACGAAGGAGACCCAGTACTTC	CASSSHHGGTKETQYF	NA	TRBD2	TRBV3-1/TRBV3-2	TRBJ2-5
TGCGCCAGCAGCTTTGGGGGCAGGGGTGTTTCCCCCAATGAGCAGTTCTTC	CASSFGGRGVSPNEQFF	once	NA	TRBV5-1	TRBJ2-1
TGTGCCAGCAGTTTTCGGGGACAGGGTCCGTTAAACTATGGCTACACCTTC	CASSFRGQGPLNYGYTF	NA	TRBD1	TRBV28	TRBJ1-2
TGCAGCGTTAGGGCGGGGGGCTCCTACGAGCAGTACTTC	CSVRAGGSYEQYF	NA	TRBD2	TRBV29-1	TRBJ2-7
TGCGCCAGCAGCCCGGCAGGCGGGTACGAGCAGTACTTC	CASSPAGGYEQYF	once	NA	TRBV5-1	TRBJ2-7
TGCAGCGTGGCGGGGAGGGCCACAGATACGCAGTATTTT	CSVAGRATDTQYF	NA	TRBD2	TRBV29-1	TRBJ2-3
TGTGCCAGCAGCTCAGAAGGGACAGCTCCTAATGAAAAACTGTTTTTT	CASSSEGTAPNEKLFF	NA	TRBD1	TRBV7-2	TRBJ1-4
TGTGCCAGCAGTTTCTTGAACACTGAAGCTTTCTTT	CASSFLNTEAFF	few	NA	TRBV12-3/TRBV12-4	TRBJ1-1
TGTGCCAGCAGCTTTACCTCCCGGTGGGACAACTCCTACAATGAGCAGTTCTTC	CASSFTSRWDNSYNEQFF	few	NA	TRBV11-2	TRBJ2-1
TGTGCCAGCAGTATAGGGACAGTTCAAGAGACCCAGTACTTC	CASSIGTVQETQYF	NA	TRBD1	TRBV2	TRBJ2-5
TGTGCCAGCAGCGTAGGAACAGGCAGCGCCACAGATACGCAGTATTTT	CASSVGTGSATDTQYF	NA	NA	TRBV9	TRBJ2-3
TGTGCCAGCAGCTTAAGTGGGACTAGCGGGGAGACCCAGTACTTC	CASSLSGTSGETQYF	NA	TRBD2	TRBV7-9	TRBJ2-5
TGTGCCAGTAGTATAACTACCACCTACGAGCAGTACTTC	CASSITTTYEQYF	few	NA	TRBV19	TRBJ2-7
TGTGCCACCAGCAGAGATCGAGGTAGCGGGAGTTTCGGGGAGCTGTTTTTT	CATSRDRGSGSFGELFF	once	TRBD2	TRBV15	TRBJ2-2
TGCGCCAGCAGCACTCGGACAAGGAACACTGAAGCTTTCTTT	CASSTRTRNTEAFF	few	NA	TRBV4-3	TRBJ1-1
TGTGCCAGCAGTTTACAGAAATCACCCCTCCACTTT	CASSLQKSPLHF	NA	NA	TRBV28	TRBJ1-6
TGTGCCAGTACCGGGACAGGGGGTTCAGGGCCCCAGCATTTT	CASTGTGGSGPQHF	NA	TRBD1	TRBV19	TRBJ1-5
TGCGCCAGCAGTGATGAACAGGGGGCGCGAAACTATGGCTACACCTTC	CASSDEQGARNYGYTF	NA	TRBD1	TRBV10-1	TRBJ1-2
TGTGCCAGCAGCGGCACCCTTGGACAGGCGATCACAGATACGCAGTATTTT	CASSGTLGQAITDTQYF	NA	TRBD1	TRBV14	TRBJ2-3